This T cell receptor (beta chain) emerged from a study of blood T cell repertoires in COVID-19. Study details: Acute and convalescent COVID-19 samples came from the United States, Italy and Spain.

This clone has more than one count but fewer than ten. Looked up from germline, CDR1 is MNHEY and CDR2 is SVGAGI. The CDR3 has 11 residues. Trimming removed 6 bases from V and 9 bases from J, with 6 bases in between. Only in-frame clones appear in the TCRdb table, and some are missing; sequencing was by immunoSEQ multiplex PCR. The repertoire holds over 75,000 clones, with 75% to 90% as singletons. The specimen was peripheral blood. The source is a human donor with active COVID-19. The donor label of this sample is uncertain. The rearrangement uses TRBV6-5 and TRBJ1-6, with no clear D. The CDR3 DNA is TGTGCCAGCAGCGTCCTTTCACCCCTCCACTTT. Translation gives CASSVLSPLHF.